What follows describes a single T cell receptor beta chain. As yet, its antigen is unknown. One junction end disagrees with the germline gene, perhaps due to a read error. The primer mix had 60 Vbeta and 13 Jbeta primers. In the source study's methods: Later analysis identified roughly 84 million unique TCR beta chains, roughly 11 million shared. TCRdb keeps only in-frame clones here, not all; method: immunoSEQ multiplex PCR. For V, J and clone size, that table is used; D and trimming come from the DNA. The sample yields approximately 140,000 clones, over 70% seen once. This specimen comes from a study of cytomegalovirus exposure and HLA in healthy donors. The study's findings and limits: As was reported, the classifier diagnosed cytomegalovirus status with high specificity and sensitivity. Rarity held for most TCR sequences, but there were some public TCRs that occurred in many donors.

CDR3 length: 14 residues. Germline V gives CDR1 SEHNR, CDR2 FQNEAQ (reference sequence). The rearrangement links TRBV7-9 to TRBJ1-2, with D perhaps TRBD1 (5 bases). The sequenced material came from PBMCs. This TCR was sampled from a woman aged 18-35 years in good health and CMV-seronegative. The CDR3 DNA is TGTTCCAGCAGCCCCGACAGAGGAACATATGGCTACACCTTC. Protein product: CSSSPDRGTYGYTF.